A selection of T cell receptor beta chains follows, all from one sample in a study of T cell repertoires in cytomegalovirus infection. TCRdb re-called the reads through MiXCR, storing one row per CDR3 protein. The sample shows about 460,000 distinct CDR3 sequences, roughly 10% of them seen only once. What was sequenced was PBMCs. The receptors stem from a human donor in good health (CMV status not recorded). Some clones in this sample may be carry-over from other donors' samples. The CDR3 runs from the conserved cysteine through the conserved F or W. D genes are given only for firm matches. Not all rows give a size; the values are once, few, many and, for expanded clones, a class.

abundance,j_gene,d_gene,v_gene,len,CDR3aa,CDR3nt
many,TRBJ2-3,NA,TRBV11-2,19,CASSLDIPSGRRSTDTQYF,TGTGCCAGCAGCTTAGATATCCCCTCCGGACGGCGGAGCACAGATACGCAGTATTTT
many,TRBJ2-5,TRBD2,TRBV20-1,15,CSAEASGGAVETQYF,TGCAGTGCTGAGGCTAGCGGGGGGGCCGTGGAGACCCAGTACTTC
many,TRBJ2-7,TRBD1,TRBV7-8,13,CASSHGTGWEQYF,TGTGCCAGCAGCCATGGGACAGGGTGGGAGCAGTACTTC
NA,TRBJ2-1,TRBD2,TRBV3-1,15,CASSPSGRARNEQFF,TGTGCCAGCAGCCCGAGCGGGAGAGCGCGGAATGAGCAGTTCTTC
NA,TRBJ2-1,NA,TRBV28,15,CASSDGRETYNEQFF,TGTGCCAGCAGTGATGGACGGGAGACCTACAATGAGCAGTTCTTC
NA,TRBJ2-3,NA,TRBV7-9,15,CASSPVGGGTDTQYF,TGTGCCAGCAGCCCGGTCGGGGGAGGCACAGATACGCAGTATTTT
many,TRBJ1-2,NA,TRBV6-1,13,CARGELNGYRYTF,TGTGCCCGTGGGGAGTTAAATGGCTATCGCTACACCTTC
few,TRBJ2-7,NA,TRBV3-1,15,CASSQAPGGTYEQYF,TGTGCCAGCAGCCAGGCCCCCGGAGGGACCTACGAGCAGTACTTC
many,TRBJ2-1,NA,TRBV7-6,12,CASSPGPNEQFF,TGTGCCAGCAGCCCCGGACCTAATGAGCAGTTCTTC
many,TRBJ2-2,NA,TRBV11-3,12,CASTQGPGELFF,TGTGCCAGCACCCAGGGCCCCGGGGAGCTGTTTTTT
many,TRBJ2-1,NA,TRBV7-8,15,CASSLGGTRNEEQFF,TGTGCCAGCAGCTTAGGCGGGACTCGGAACGAAGAGCAGTTCTTC
many,TRBJ1-1,NA,TRBV29-1,12,CSVEGPPTEAFF,TGCAGCGTTGAGGGGCCCCCTACTGAAGCTTTCTTT
many,TRBJ2-7,TRBD2,TRBV5-4,14,CASSLPTSLDEQYF,TGTGCCAGCAGCCTCCCGACTAGCTTAGACGAGCAGTACTTC
many,TRBJ2-4,TRBD2,TRBV12-3/TRBV12-4,15,CASSLALSGKNIQYF,TGTGCCAGCAGTTTAGCGCTTAGCGGGAAAAACATTCAGTACTTC
few,TRBJ2-7,TRBD2,TRBV29-1,14,CSPRLAGTPYEQYF,TGCAGCCCCCGACTAGCGGGAACCCCCTACGAGCAGTACTTC
many,TRBJ2-7,NA,TRBV12-3/TRBV12-4,13,CASTNFLQGRQYF,TGTGCCAGCACTAACTTTCTCCAGGGAAGGCAGTACTTC
many,TRBJ1-1,NA,TRBV28,15,CASSSPQPGGTEAFF,TGTGCCAGCAGTTCGCCTCAGCCCGGAGGCACTGAAGCTTTCTTT
many,TRBJ2-1,TRBD2,TRBV24-1,16,CATSDLTSGSLYEQFF,TGTGCCACCAGTGATTTGACTAGCGGGAGTCTGTATGAGCAGTTCTTC
NA,TRBJ2-7,TRBD1,TRBV4-1,15,CASSPQRTGGYEQYF,TGCGCCAGCAGCCCTCAGAGGACAGGGGGATACGAGCAGTACTTC